This paragraph reports one T cell receptor (beta chain). The antigen is not known. The V and J ends lost 0 bases and 8 bases respectively, with 19 bases between them. CDR3 length: 16 amino acids. The germline gives CDR1 SGHTA, CDR2 FQGNSA. Donors in the study were healthy people who gave bone marrow. PCR was performed using 60 Vbeta and 13 Jbeta primers. Data came from immunoSEQ multiplex PCR; TCRdb stores just in-frame clones and leaves some out. The sample lists some 180,000 clones, approximately 80% seen once, with 1.8% in the top ten. These data come from a study of cytomegalovirus exposure and HLA in healthy donors. Study summary: Among the approximately 420 donors who were genotyped, about 79% fell in the genetic ancestry cluster that is associated with self-reported Caucasian donors.

Whole-study results and caveats: After further analysis at a later stage, 15,000 to 20,000 TCR beta sequences were associated with HLA alleles at 0.05 false discovery rate. Trimming of TCR beta V- and J-genes showed a link, identified in a later analysis, to a missense DCLRE1C variant.

The sequence was collected from a woman in her thirties in good health and CMV-seronegative. Sequencing input: PBMCs. This sequence joins TRBV7-2 and TRBJ1-2, with D unclear. Here the CDR3 DNA reads TGTGCCAGCAGCTTAGCTGGTACGGTGGAGATCAGCGGCTACACCTTC. Amino acids: CASSLAGTVEISGYTF.